The 25 T cell receptor beta chains reported below all come from one sample, sequenced in a study of shared clonotypes between healthy human individuals. The data were produced by immunoSEQ multiplex PCR, yet TCRdb's version contains in-frame clones alone and is incomplete. The profile shows some 2,000,000 clones, approximately 96% of them singletons. Sample: naive CD4+ T cells sorted from blood. Described subset: CD45RA+ positively selected. The receptors originated from a man between 18 and 35 years old in good health.

The V and J genes are TRBV4-1 and TRBJ2-7; TRBD1 matches 7 bases. Germline CDR1 and CDR2: MGHRA and YSYEKL. Trimming at V came to 2 bases and at J to 3 bases, leaving 4 bases not matched to a gene. This CDR3 is 14 amino acids long. In nucleotides, the CDR3 is TGCGCCAGCAGCCAACGGGACAGCTACTACGAGCAGTACTTC. Residues: CASSQRDSYYEQYF.

In its sample, this clone was seen once. This rearrangement joins TRBV30 to TRBJ1-6, with 7 bases matching TRBD1. J lost 7 bases, V lost 2 bases, and 11 bases had no gene match. The length of the CDR3 is 16 residues. CDR1 and CDR2 from the germline V gene are GTSNPN and SVGIG (reference sequence). This CDR3 is CAWSRDRAGNNSPLHF. The CDR3 DNA reads TGTGCCTGGAGTCGTGACAGGGCTGGTAACAATTCACCCCTCCACTTT.

This rearrangement joins TRBV7-6 to TRBJ1-5; weak D call: TRBD1 (6 bases). Trimming removed 6 bases from V and 5 bases from J, with 17 bases in between. CDR3 length equals 15 residues. Per the germline V gene, CDR1 is SGHVS and CDR2 is FNYEAQ. This CDR3 is CASSWGAGWDQPQHF. The DNA for the CDR3 is TGTGCCAGCAGTTGGGGGGCAGGGTGGGATCAGCCCCAGCATTTT.

The gene calls are TRBV5-6 and TRBJ1-1; 7 positions agree with TRBD1. CDR3 length: 18 amino acids. V dropped 4 bases and J dropped 4; count of bases not matched to a gene: 19. The germline CDR1 and CDR2 sequences are SGHDT and YYEEEE. CDR3 protein: CASSPLVLAGQVSTEAFF. In nucleotides, the CDR3 is TGTGCCAGCAGCCCTCTTGTTCTCGCCGGACAGGTGAGCACTGAAGCTTTCTTT.

Comments on this clone: Given a much more abundant clone one base away, this may be a read error. Other DNA variants within this sample encode the same CDR3. The rearrangement uses TRBV7-9 and TRBJ2-7; 9 bases agree with TRBD1. Losses at the gene ends were 3 bases for V and 0 bases for J; bases not matched to a gene: 0. CDR1 and CDR2 from the germline V gene are SEHNR and FQNEAQ (reference sequence). The CDR3 is made up of 14 amino acids. In DNA, the CDR3 is TGTGCCAGCAGCTTGACAGGGGGCTCCTACGAGCAGTACTTC. Amino acid sequence: CASSLTGGSYEQYF.

This sequence joins TRBV7-2 and TRBJ1-4; TRBD1 is a possible D gene (5 bases). In germline, CDR1 is SGHTA, CDR2 FQGNSA. Trimming took 6 bases from V and 7 from J, leaving 9 bases between them. There are 12 residues in the CDR3. The DNA for the CDR3 is TGTGCCAGCAGTAGGGGAGGTGAAAAACTGTTTTTT. Translation gives CASSRGGEKLFF.

The chain combines TRBV4-1 with TRBJ1-5, with D maybe TRBD1 (6 bases). Germline assignment: CDR1 MGHRA and CDR2 YSYEKL. The CDR3 totals 16 residues. Trimming took off 0 bases at V and 6 bases at J, with 15 bases between the two ends. The CDR3 DNA is TGCGCCAGCAGCCAAGATGTGCAGGGGTTAGGTCAGCCCCAGCATTTT. This translates into CASSQDVQGLGQPQHF.

The gene calls are TRBV11-2 and TRBJ2-3; 9 bases fit TRBD2. With V trimmed by 5 bases and J by 4 bases, 7 bases remained unmatched. CDR1 and CDR2 from the germline V gene are SGHAT and FQNNGV. This CDR3 has 15 residues. The CDR3 DNA reads as TGTGCCAGCAGCGCAGGACTAGCGTTCCCAGATACGCAGTATTTT. This codes for CASSAGLAFPDTQYF.

This clone came up a few times. The chain joins TRBV6-1 to TRBJ1-2; 7 bases agree with TRBD1. The V segment lost 0 bases and the J segment 8 bases; nucleotides outside the gene matches: 6. The V gene's germline CDR1 is MNHNS and CDR2 SASEGT. This CDR3 contains 14 residues. DNA of the CDR3: TGTGCCAGCAGTGAAGCAGGGGGCCCGGGAGGCTACACCTTC. Its protein product is CASSEAGGPGGYTF.

The chain carries TRBV5-4 and TRBJ1-2; D gene uncertain. The V end was cut by 1 base, the J end by 7 bases, with 8 bases between. Germline-derived CDR1 and CDR2 are SGHNT and YYREEE (reference sequence). The length of the CDR3 is 12 residues. CDR3 sequence: CASSLLGIGYTF. In DNA form, the CDR3 reads TGTGCCAGCAGCTTGTTGGGTATTGGCTACACCTTC.

This sequence joins TRBV28 and TRBJ1-2, with a possible D match to TRBD1 (6 bases). Per germline, CDR1 MDHEN and CDR2 SYDVKM. The CDR3 runs 13 residues. Trimming shortened V by 3 bases and J by 4 bases, and 9 bases separated the two germline ends. The CDR3 DNA reads as TGTGCCAGCAGTTTGGGGGCGGCCTATGGCTACACCTTC. Translating it yields CASSLGAAYGYTF.

This chain uses TRBV6-1 with TRBJ2-7; the D is unclear. V lost 6 bases and J lost 3, with 6 bases in between. The CDR3 consists of 11 residues. Germline lookup yields CDR1 MNHNS and CDR2 SASEGT. The CDR3 loop reads CASRLIYEQYF. The CDR3 nucleotides are TGTGCCAGCAGACTTATCTACGAGCAGTACTTC.

The count of this clone is one. The chain combines TRBV6-5 with TRBJ2-3; 7 bases are shared with TRBD2. After removal of 4 bases from V and 5 bases from J, the junction contained 12 bases not matched to a gene. In germline, CDR1 is MNHEY, CDR2 SVGAGI. The CDR3 contains 16 residues. CDR3 in amino acids: CASSSRLPGGIDTQYF. The CDR3 coding sequence is TGTGCCAGCAGTTCCCGGCTACCGGGAGGTATAGATACGCAGTATTTT.

V usage is TRBV10-1 and J usage is TRBJ2-7, with D possibly matching TRBD2 (6 bases). Germline loops: CDR1 WNHNN, CDR2 SYGVQD (reference sequence). V was shortened by 4 bases and J by 2 bases, with 12 bases between the two germline ends. CDR3 size: 14 residues. The CDR3 spells CASSVGGPPYEQYF. In nucleotides, the CDR3 is TGCGCCAGCAGTGTTGGAGGGCCCCCCTACGAGCAGTACTTC.

This chain links TRBV7-9 with TRBJ2-2, with D unresolved. The V end lost 1 base, the J end lost 8 bases, and 14 bases lay between the germline ends. The CDR3 is made up of 15 amino acids. Germline V gives CDR1 SEHNR, CDR2 FQNEAQ (reference sequence). The CDR3 DNA follows: TGTGCCAGCAGCTTAGATCTGAGCCATGGTGGGGAGCTGTTTTTT. Translating it yields CASSLDLSHGGELFF.

About this clone: Other DNA sequences in this specimen translate into the identical CDR3. The gene calls are TRBV9 and TRBJ2-7; TRBD2 aligns across 7 bases. The CDR3 covers 15 residues. The junction had 6 bases not matched to a gene; V was cut back by 0 bases and J by 3 bases. CDR1 is SGDLS, CDR2 YYNGEE, per germline. CDR3 DNA sequence: TGTGCCAGCAGCGTAGAGGCGGGAGTTAGCTACGAGCAGTACTTC. Amino acid sequence: CASSVEAGVSYEQYF.

The chain is built from TRBV11-2 and TRBJ2-7, with D perhaps given as TRBD1 or TRBD2 (5 bases each). This CDR3 has 16 amino acids. The germline CDR1 and CDR2 sequences are SGHAT and FQNNGV. The V end lost 2 bases, the J end lost 0 bases, and 14 bases lay between the germline ends. Written as DNA, the CDR3 is TGTGCCAGCAGCTTAAGTTTGCCAGGGAGCTCCTACGAGCAGTACTTC. This codes for CASSLSLPGSSYEQYF.

The chain couples TRBV21-1 to TRBJ1-1; the table gives TRBD1 as D, unverified against the DNA. TRBV21-1 is a pseudogene locus. The CDR3 loop spans 12 amino acids. The CDR3: CASSKAGGEAFF. CDR3 nucleotide sequence: TGTGCCAGCAGCAAAGCAGGGGGAGAAGCTTTCTTT.

This chain connects TRBV6-1 to TRBJ1-2; D is possibly TRBD1 (6 bases). Between the trimmed V and J ends, which lost 2 bases and 6 bases, there was a span of 10 bases. Germline CDR1 is MNHNS and CDR2 is SASEGT. The CDR3 sequence is 13 residues long. The CDR3 spells CASSEIPGDGYTF. CDR3 nucleotides: TGTGCCAGCAGTGAAATCCCAGGGGATGGCTACACCTTC.

The chain carries TRBV6-6 and TRBJ1-2; tentatively, D is TRBD1 (6 bases). Trimming removed 6 bases from V and 6 bases from J, with 17 bases in between. The CDR3 consists of 14 residues. Germline CDR1 and CDR2: MNHNY and SVGAGI (reference sequence). This chain's CDR3 is CASSRTASRDGYTF. The CDR3 bases are TGTGCCAGCAGCCGGACAGCCTCAAGAGATGGCTACACCTTC.

The V call is TRBV2, the J call TRBJ2-5; the match to TRBD2 covers 7 bases. The trim removed 6 bases at V and 5 bases at J, leaving 12 bases unmatched. The CDR3 loop spans 15 amino acids. Germline lookup yields CDR1 SNHLY and CDR2 FYNNEI. Here the CDR3 DNA reads TGTGCCAGCAGGCCCCAAGGGAGGGAAAGGGAGACCCAGTACTTC. Protein product: CASRPQGRERETQYF.

The CDR3 loop is CASSVAQTSGVETQYF. In nucleotides, the CDR3 is TGTGCCAGCAGCGTAGCTCAGACTAGTGGGGTAGAGACCCAGTACTTC. The J gene is TRBJ2-5, the V gene TRBV9, with a tentative D call TRBD2 (6 bases). The V end lost 0 bases, the J end lost 4 bases, and 16 bases lay between the germline ends. The germline CDR1 and CDR2 sequences are SGDLS and YYNGEE. The CDR3 contains 16 residues.

The chain carries TRBV28 and TRBJ1-6, with D perhaps matching TRBD1 (5 bases). The germline V gene encodes CDR1 MDHEN and CDR2 SYDVKM. V was cut by 3 bases and J by 7 bases, with 16 bases left in between. The length of the CDR3 is 16 residues. For the CDR3, the DNA is TGTGCCAGCAGTTTCCATGGGGCGGGCCAGAATTCACCCCTCCACTTT. Residues: CASSFHGAGQNSPLHF.

About this clone: The same CDR3 also results from other DNA sequences found in this sample. The rearrangement links TRBV10-3 to TRBJ1-1; 11 bases fit TRBD1. CDR1 and CDR2 (germline): ENHRY, SYGVKD. The V segment lost 10 bases and the J segment 5 bases; nucleotides outside the gene matches: 6. The CDR3 is 13 residues long. CDR3 nucleotides: TGTGCCACCCTCGGACAGGGGGCGACTGAAGCTTTCTTT. This codes for CATLGQGATEAFF.

In regard to this clone: Other DNA sequences in this sample translate to the same CDR3. The J gene is TRBJ2-5, the V gene TRBV9, with D unresolved. Trimming pared 0 bases from V and 1 base from J, leaving 7 bases between. The germline V gene encodes CDR1 SGDLS and CDR2 YYNGEE. The CDR3 length is 14 residues. CDR3 DNA sequence: TGTGCCAGCAGCGTAGATTCGGTCCAAGAGACCCAGTACTTC. Translation gives CASSVDSVQETQYF.